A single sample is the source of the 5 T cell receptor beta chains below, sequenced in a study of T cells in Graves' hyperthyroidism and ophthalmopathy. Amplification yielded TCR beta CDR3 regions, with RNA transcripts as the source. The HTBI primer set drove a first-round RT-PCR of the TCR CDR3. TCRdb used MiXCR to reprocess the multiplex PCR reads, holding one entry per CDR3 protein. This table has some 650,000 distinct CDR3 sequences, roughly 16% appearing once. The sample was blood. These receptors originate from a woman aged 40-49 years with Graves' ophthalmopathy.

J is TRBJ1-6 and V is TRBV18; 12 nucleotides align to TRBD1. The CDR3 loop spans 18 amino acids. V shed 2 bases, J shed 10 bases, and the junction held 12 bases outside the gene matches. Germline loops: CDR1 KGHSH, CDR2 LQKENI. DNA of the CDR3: TGTGCCAGCTCACCAATGGTTGGGACAGGGGGCGCGGGATCACCCCTCCACTTT. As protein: CASSPMVGTGGAGSPLHF.

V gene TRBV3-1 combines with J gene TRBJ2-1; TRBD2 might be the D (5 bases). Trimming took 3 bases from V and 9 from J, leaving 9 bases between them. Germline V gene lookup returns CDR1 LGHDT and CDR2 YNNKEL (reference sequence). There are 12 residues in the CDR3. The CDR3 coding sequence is TGTGCCAGCAGCCATTGGAGGCGTGAGCAGTTCTTC. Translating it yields CASSHWRREQFF.

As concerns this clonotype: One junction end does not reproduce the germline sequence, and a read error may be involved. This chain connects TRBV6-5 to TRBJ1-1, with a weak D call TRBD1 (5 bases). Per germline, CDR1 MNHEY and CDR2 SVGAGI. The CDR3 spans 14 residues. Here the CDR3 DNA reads TGTGCCAGCAGTAACTCCTGGGGCGCTCCTGAAGCTTTCTTT. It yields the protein CASSNSWGAPEAFF.

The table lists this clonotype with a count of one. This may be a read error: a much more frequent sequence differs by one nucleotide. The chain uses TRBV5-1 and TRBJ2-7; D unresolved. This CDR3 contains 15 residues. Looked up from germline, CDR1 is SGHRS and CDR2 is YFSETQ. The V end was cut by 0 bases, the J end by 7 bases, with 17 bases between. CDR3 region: CASSLAARFGNEQYF. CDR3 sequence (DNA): TGCGCCAGCAGCTTGGCGGCCAGGTTCGGCAATGAGCAGTACTTC.

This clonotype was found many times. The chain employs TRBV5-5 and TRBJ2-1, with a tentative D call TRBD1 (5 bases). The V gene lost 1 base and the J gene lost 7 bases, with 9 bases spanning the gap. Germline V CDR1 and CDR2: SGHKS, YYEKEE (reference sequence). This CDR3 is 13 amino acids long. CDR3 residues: CASSLIGVNEQFF. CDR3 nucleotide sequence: TGTGCCAGCAGCTTGATAGGGGTAAATGAGCAGTTCTTC. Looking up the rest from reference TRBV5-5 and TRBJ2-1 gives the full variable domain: DAGVTQSPTHLIKTRGQQVTLRCSPISGHKSVSWYQQVLGQGPQFIFQYYEKEERGRGNFPDRFSARQFPNYSSELNVNALLLGDSALYLCASSLIGVNEQFFGPGTRLTVL.